This T cell receptor beta chain stems from a study of regulatory T cells in long-lasting Graves disease. In germline, CDR1 is LGHDT, CDR2 YNNKEL (reference sequence). The CDR3 totals 12 residues. V was trimmed by 6 bases and J by 8 bases, leaving 11 bases between them. Time point in this sample: newly diagnosed GD, antithyroid drugs for less than 3 months. Making the TCR library involved RNA that had been extracted from PBMCs. Study conclusions and caveats: Relative to new patients (approximately 1,000), persistent patients exhibited greater sharing of public clonotypes (approximately 2,800).

Through Arm-PCR of CDR3 regions and iRepertoire HTBI primers, TCR beta libraries were built. TCRdb re-derived calls from the multiplex PCR reads in MiXCR, one entry per CDR3 protein. The data contain around 460,000 distinct CDR3 sequences, approximately 15% of them singletons. This clonotype has at least ten counts. The antigen is not known. The sample also formed part of further work on T cells in Graves' hyperthyroidism and ophthalmopathy. That paper adds: Absent ophthalmopathy progression within 18 months defined stable Graves' hyperthyroidism. The TCR CDR3 first-round RT-PCR relied on the HTBI primer set.

J is TRBJ2-1 and V is TRBV3-1, with D unclear. This receptor was obtained from a woman in her fifties or sixties with Graves disease. Sample: peripheral blood mononuclear cells (PBMCs), taken at new diagnosis, from a patient treated with antithyroid drugs. CDR3 sequence (DNA): TGTGCCAGCAGTTGGACGGGCGATGAGCAGTTCTTC. The encoded protein is CASSWTGDEQFF.